This TCR beta chain was observed in a study of metastatic and nonmetastatic thyroid tumors. This clone was observed many times. In the authors' methods: What underpinned the distant-metastasis classifier for papillary thyroid cancer was the set of CDR3 differences across clinicopathological groups. From the PCR reads, TCRdb re-called clones with MiXCR. V and J calls and clone size were set by TCRdb, not the authors. This table has tens of thousands of clones, 10% to 15% appearing once. The germline V gene encodes CDR1 SGDLS and CDR2 YYNGEE. The V gene end was trimmed by 4 bases and the J gene end by 10 bases; junction bases not matched to a gene: 17. This CDR3 is 16 amino acids long. Patients had received no treatment of any kind before thyroid surgery.

The source material was blood. This sequence originates from a female donor with papillary thyroid cancer or a benign thyroid nodule (not recorded which). Some clones in this sample may be carry-over from other donors' samples. The V gene is TRBV9, the J gene TRBJ2-1; 7 bases align to TRBD2. The CDR3 coding sequence is TGTGCCAGCAGCCCCGGAAGCGGGAAGGGCTTGGGGGAGCAGTTCTTC. Translating gives CASSPGSGKGLGEQFF.